This TCR beta chain appears in the sequencing data of a study of shared clonotypes between healthy human individuals. Notes on the study in general: Naive subsets tended to show greater estimated richness than memory subsets.

Replicate sorted-subset PCRs were loaded with around 200 ng DNA, tens of thousands of T cell genomes. TCRdb's table, derived via immunoSEQ multiplex PCR, lists solely in-frame clones and lacks some. The sample has 1,100,000 or so clones; about 80% are singletons. A word on this clone: The antigen is unknown.

CDR1 and CDR2 from the germline V gene are SNHLY and FYNNEI. CDR3 length equals 15 residues. V shed 6 bases and J shed 1 base, with 15 bases lying between them. This chain connects TRBV2 to TRBJ1-2; D gene uncertain. This receptor was taken from a man in his late teens or twenties in good health. Some clones in this sample may be carry-over from other donors' samples. The sequencing input was memory CD4+ T cells from PBMCs. The subset was: CD45RA-negative fraction. This CDR3 reads CASSADARFNYGYTF. CDR3 nucleotide sequence: TGTGCCAGCAGCGCGGACGCCCGTTTTAACTATGGCTACACCTTC.